The clone carrying this T cell receptor beta chain is a singleton in its sample. The data were taken from a study of blood T cell repertoires in COVID-19. Method: immunoSEQ multiplex PCR; TCRdb's copy keeps in-frame clones and lacks some. The sample has more than 350,000 clones, approximately 87% seen once. This CDR3 is built from 15 residues. V was cut by 3 bases and J by 0 bases, with 11 bases left in between. Per germline, CDR1 LNHDA and CDR2 SQIVND (reference sequence). The TCR originated in a woman aged 50 to 65 who had recovered from COVID-19. This chain uses TRBV19 with TRBJ1-1; a possible D gene is TRBD1 (5 bases). The sequenced sample was PBMCs or T cells enriched from blood (not recorded which). DNA of the CDR3: TGTGCCAGTAGTATTAGTGGAGGGGTGAACACTGAAGCTTTCTTT. Protein: CASSISGGVNTEAFF.